The 8 T cell receptor beta chains below come from one sample, sequenced in a study of blood T cells in healthy people across ages. A sample-barcoded 5' primer and a J-beta primer mix were used in a second PCR of about 7 to 11 cycles. MiXCR, run by TCRdb on the 5' RACE reads, gives a single entry per CDR3 protein. The sample records about 1.1 million distinct CDR3 sequences, 35% to 40% being singletons. The sequenced sample was blood. The receptors were gathered from a man aged 18 to 29 in good health.

In this sample, this clonotype turned up a few times. The V and J genes are TRBV14 and TRBJ2-7; D remains ambiguous. The V end was cut by 4 bases, the J end by 7 bases, with 29 bases between. This CDR3 region has 18 residues. Germline-derived CDR1 and CDR2 are SGHDN and FVKESK. CDR3 sequence: CASSPYYSLGGYYNEQYF. The CDR3 coding sequence is TGTGCCAGCAGCCCCTATTACTCGTTAGGTGGCTACTACAATGAGCAGTACTTC.

This clonotype was detected once. The V gene is TRBV27, the J gene TRBJ2-5, with 12 positions matching TRBD1. CDR1 MNHEY and CDR2 SMNVEV come from the germline V gene (reference sequence). Trimming cost V 5 bases and J 1 base; bases outside gene matches: 5. CDR3 length: 16 residues. The CDR3 coding sequence is TGTGCCAGCAGTATGAGGGACAGGGGGCCCCAAGAGACCCAGTACTTC. Translated, it gives CASSMRDRGPQETQYF.

The V gene is TRBV20-1, the J gene TRBJ2-3, with 9 bases identical to TRBD2. V trimming: 0 bases; J trimming: 6 bases; junction bases outside the gene matches: 13. The CDR3 is 17 residues long. Germline values: CDR1 DFQATT, CDR2 SNEGSKA (reference sequence). CDR3 residues: CSARDQRLAGSSDTQYF. The CDR3 nucleotides read TGCAGTGCTAGAGATCAGAGGCTAGCGGGATCCTCGGATACGCAGTATTTT.

In its sample, this clonotype was seen a few times. The chain is built from TRBV12-3 or TRBV12-4 and TRBJ1-2, with D perhaps TRBD1 (5 bases). V lost 3 bases and J 8 bases, leaving 10 bases between the germline ends. The CDR3 is 12 residues long. In DNA, the CDR3 is TGTGCCAGCAGTTTTACCAGGGTCGGCTACACCTTC. Protein product: CASSFTRVGYTF.

CDR3: CSAIKSSYEQYF. The CDR3 DNA reads TGCAGTGCCATTAAGAGCTCCTACGAGCAGTACTTC. The chain couples TRBV20-1 to TRBJ2-7; unclear D gene. Per the germline V gene, CDR1 is DFQATT and CDR2 is SNEGSKA (reference sequence). Deletions cut 6 bases from V and 0 bases from J, with 9 bases between. The CDR3 is 12 amino acids.

CDR3 sequence reads: CASSGTGDYTGELFF. The CDR3 nucleotides are TGCGCCAGCAGCGGGACAGGGGACTACACCGGGGAGCTGTTTTTT. The rearrangement links TRBV5-1 to TRBJ2-2; TRBD1 aligns across 10 bases. The CDR3 sequence is 15 residues long. Germline V gives CDR1 SGHRS, CDR2 YFSETQ. V dropped 4 bases and J dropped 3; count of bases not matched to a gene: 3.

This clonotype showed up just a few times. The J gene is TRBJ2-5, the V gene TRBV7-3; D could derive from TRBD1 or TRBD2 (5 bases each). CDR1 SGHTA and CDR2 FQGTGA come from the germline V gene. The CDR3 has 13 residues. V lost 2 bases, J lost 11 bases, and 15 bases lay in between. For the CDR3, the DNA is TGTGCCAGCAGCTTAGGGGGTTACAATGAGCAGTACTTC. This gives the protein CASSLGGYNEQYF.

Comment on this clonotype: Because the CDR3 is missing its conserved closing phenylalanine or tryptophan, this is likely a read error. The chain joins TRBV9 to TRBJ2-1; D could derive from TRBD1 or TRBD2 (5 bases each). Trimming removed 6 bases at V and 3 bases at J, with 10 bases between. Germline assignment: CDR1 SGDLS and CDR2 YYNGEE. The CDR3 has 13 amino acids. For the CDR3, the DNA is TGTGCCAGCACCAGGGACGGCTACAATGAGCAGTTCTCC. It yields the protein CASTRDGYNEQFS.